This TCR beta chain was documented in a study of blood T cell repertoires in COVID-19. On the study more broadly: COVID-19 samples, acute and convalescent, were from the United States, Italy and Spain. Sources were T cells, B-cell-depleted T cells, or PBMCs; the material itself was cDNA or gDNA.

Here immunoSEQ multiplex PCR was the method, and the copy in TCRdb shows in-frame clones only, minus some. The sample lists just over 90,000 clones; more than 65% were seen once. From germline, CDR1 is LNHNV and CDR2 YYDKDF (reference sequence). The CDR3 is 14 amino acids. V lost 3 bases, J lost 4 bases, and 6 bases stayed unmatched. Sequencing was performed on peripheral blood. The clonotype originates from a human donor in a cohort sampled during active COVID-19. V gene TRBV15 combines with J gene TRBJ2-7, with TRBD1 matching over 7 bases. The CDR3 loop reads CATSSRDSLYEQYF. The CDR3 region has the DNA TGTGCCACCAGCAGCCGGGACAGCCTGTACGAGCAGTACTTC.